These 19 T cell receptor beta chains were all obtained from the same sample, sequenced in a study of T-cell memory formation after mild COVID-19. TCRdb re-called the 5' RACE reads with MiXCR, one entry per CDR3 protein. The repertoire holds a few hundred thousand distinct CDR3 sequences, 25% to 30% seen once, with approximately 13% in the top ten. Sequenced: PBMCs or a T cell subset sorted from them (not recorded which). The source is an adult woman who had mild COVID-19 (a few samples of this study predate the infection). Cell type and time point are not known.

This clonotype occurred many times. CDR3 loop: CASSLGRETQYF. CDR3 DNA: TGTGCCAGCAGCTTAGGTCGCGAGACCCAGTACTTC. The gene calls are TRBV11-2 and TRBJ2-5; no clear D. There are 12 residues in the CDR3. The germline CDR1 and CDR2 sequences are SGHAT and FQNNGV. The V and J ends lost 1 base and 5 bases respectively, with 5 bases between them.

Only a few counts were recorded for this clonotype. The gene calls are TRBV7-6 and TRBJ2-2; the D is unclear. V was trimmed by 4 bases and J by 0 bases, leaving 12 bases between them. This CDR3 is 16 amino acids long. In germline, CDR1 is SGHVS, CDR2 FNYEAQ. The CDR3 region is CASSSRRSANTGELFF. The CDR3 DNA sequence: TGTGCCAGCAGCTCCCGACGGAGCGCGAACACCGGGGAGCTGTTTTTT.

The chain links TRBV3-1 to TRBJ2-3; no firm D call. Germline V gene sequence: CDR1 LGHDT, CDR2 YNNKEL (reference sequence). This CDR3 is built from 14 residues. Trimming shortened V by 1 base and J by 4 bases, and 9 bases separated the two germline ends. CDR3 amino acids: CASSQALIADTQYF. DNA for the CDR3: TGTGCCAGCAGCCAAGCCCTGATAGCAGATACGCAGTATTTT.

The chain couples TRBV20-1 to TRBJ1-1; no definite D call. The CDR3 length is 12 residues. Per germline, CDR1 DFQATT and CDR2 SNEGSKA (reference sequence). V lost 7 bases and J lost 4, with 13 bases in between. The CDR3 loop is CSVRSPGTEAFF. The CDR3 DNA sequence: TGCAGTGTTCGATCCCCGGGCACTGAAGCTTTCTTT.

This chain uses TRBV29-1 with TRBJ2-1, with D perhaps TRBD2 (6 bases). V lost 4 bases to trimming and J lost 6 bases, with 7 bases between them. The CDR3 sequence is 11 residues long. CDR1 SQVTM and CDR2 ANQGSEA come from the germline V gene. The CDR3 coding sequence is TGCAGCGTTGGGGGAGGCAATGAGCAGTTCTTC. It specifies CSVGGGNEQFF.

This clonotype was seen a few times. The V and J genes are TRBV7-9 and TRBJ1-2; D is perhaps TRBD1 (5 bases). CDR1 is SEHNR, CDR2 FQNEAQ, per germline (reference sequence). The CDR3 is made up of 15 amino acids. Trimming removed 3 bases from V and 1 base from J, with 12 bases in between. The CDR3: CASSFGAALNYGYTF. CDR3 nucleotide sequence: TGTGCCAGCAGCTTCGGGGCGGCGCTTAACTATGGCTACACCTTC.

V and J are TRBV5-1 and TRBJ2-3, with 8 bases matching TRBD2. The CDR3 length is 15 residues. J gave up 10 bases and V 4 bases, and 14 bases lay outside the gene matches. Germline lookup yields CDR1 SGHRS and CDR2 YFSETQ. CDR3 sequence (DNA): TGCGCCAGCAGCCACCCGACTAGCGAGGCCGGTGCGCAGTATTTT. Translated: CASSHPTSEAGAQYF.

This clonotype was seen only a few times. The chain is built from TRBV20-1 and TRBJ2-3, with TRBD2 identical over 11 bases. Looked up from germline, CDR1 is DFQATT and CDR2 is SNEGSKA (reference sequence). The CDR3 covers 14 residues. Losses at the gene ends were 5 bases for V and 5 bases for J; bases not matched to a gene: 6. The CDR3 bases are TGCAGTGCTTATAGCGGGAGGGCCGTAGATACGCAGTATTTT. Translated: CSAYSGRAVDTQYF.

This clonotype appeared a few times. The junction shows a germline mismatch at one end, possibly a read error. The V gene is TRBV5-1, the J gene TRBJ1-5; D remains unclear. This CDR3 comprises 13 residues. CDR1 is SGHRS and CDR2 is YFSETQ in the germline V gene. The CDR3 reads CASSLVGNQPQHF. The CDR3 bases are TGTGCCAGCAGCTTAGTGGGCAATCAGCCCCAGCATTTT. The full variable domain, completed using reference TRBV5-1 and TRBJ1-5, is KAGVTQTPRYLIKTRGQQVTLSCSPISGHRSVSWYQQTPGQGLQFLFEYFSETQRNKGNFPGRFSGRQFSNSRSEMNVSTLELGDSALYLCASSLVGNQPQHFGDGTRLSIL.

Only a few counts were recorded for this clonotype. The chain recombines TRBV7-2 with TRBJ2-3; TRBD2 matches at 12 bases. The CDR3 has 16 amino acids. V trimming: 5 bases; J trimming: 7 bases; junction bases outside the gene matches: 10. Germline CDR1 and CDR2: SGHTA and FQGNSA. DNA for the CDR3: TGTGCCAGCAGCCCTGAACTAGCGGGGGGAACCAATACGCAGTATTTT. Protein: CASSPELAGGTNTQYF.

This sequence joins TRBV3-1 and TRBJ2-7; 9 nucleotides match TRBD2. V was clipped by 3 bases and J by 3 bases; unmatched bases: 6. The germline V gene has CDR1 LGHDT and CDR2 YNNKEL (reference sequence). The CDR3 runs 15 residues. CDR3 protein: CASSQGAGGFYEQYF. The DNA for the CDR3 is TGTGCCAGCAGCCAGGGAGCGGGGGGATTCTACGAGCAGTACTTC.

J is TRBJ2-3 and V is TRBV9; D might be TRBD1 or TRBD2, each matching 5 bases. The CDR3 is made up of 14 amino acids. V was shortened by 0 bases and J by 9 bases, with 14 bases between the two germline ends. CDR1 is SGDLS, CDR2 YYNGEE, per germline. The CDR3 DNA reads as TGTGCCAGCAGCGTAGAAATGGGGGTGCAGACGCAGTATTTT. It translates to CASSVEMGVQTQYF. The whole variable domain, filled in from reference TRBV9 and TRBJ2-3, reads DSGVTQTPKHLITATGQRVTLRCSPRSGDLSVYWYQQSLDQGLQFLIQYYNGEERAKGNILERFSAQQFPDLHSELNLSSLELGDSALYFCASSVEMGVQTQYFGPGTRLTVL.

The V call is TRBV5-6, the J call TRBJ1-5; TRBD1 aligns across 7 bases. Germline assignment: CDR1 SGHDT and CDR2 YYEEEE. There are 18 residues in the CDR3. J gave up 7 bases and V 4 bases, and 20 bases lay outside the gene matches. CDR3 in amino acids: CASSTTRTGPSGGQPQHF. For the CDR3, the DNA is TGTGCCAGCAGCACTACCCGCACGGGACCGTCAGGGGGGCAGCCCCAGCATTTT.

The J gene is TRBJ2-6, the V gene TRBV7-9; the D gene is possibly TRBD2 (5 bases). This CDR3 is 19 amino acids long. Germline V gene data show CDR1 as SEHNR and CDR2 as FQNEAQ (reference sequence). The V end lost 5 bases, the J end lost 0 bases, and 20 bases lay between the germline ends. CDR3 amino acids: CASSPIREQNPSGANVLTF. The DNA for the CDR3 is TGTGCCAGCAGCCCTATCCGGGAACAAAACCCCTCTGGGGCCAACGTCCTGACTTTC.

This clonotype was found a few times. The chain uses TRBV12-3 or TRBV12-4 and TRBJ2-7; D gene uncertain. Trimming took off 6 bases at V and 2 bases at J, with 14 bases between the two ends. CDR3 length: 14 amino acids. The CDR3 is CASSRRLIPYEQYF. Written as DNA, the CDR3 is TGTGCCAGCAGCAGGAGACTCATCCCCTACGAGCAGTACTTC.

This sequence joins TRBV5-1 and TRBJ2-1, with 10 nucleotides matching TRBD2. The CDR3 covers 14 residues. Losses at the gene ends were 4 bases for V and 5 bases for J; bases not matched to a gene: 3. CDR1 is SGHRS and CDR2 is YFSETQ in the germline V gene. The DNA for the CDR3 is TGCGCCAGCAGCCTAGCGGGAGCGCACAATGAGCAGTTCTTC. Its protein product is CASSLAGAHNEQFF.

This chain connects TRBV24-1 to TRBJ2-7; D unresolved. Germline CDR1 reads KGHDR; CDR2 reads SFDVKD. The length of the CDR3 is 11 residues. V lost 5 bases and J 6 bases, leaving 7 bases between the germline ends. CDR3 nucleotides: TGTGCCACCAGTGTCGGCGGCGAGCAGTACTTC. Translating gives CATSVGGEQYF.

The J gene is TRBJ2-2, the V gene TRBV25-1, with D unclear. Looked up from germline, CDR1 is MGHDK and CDR2 is SYGVNS. V was cut by 3 bases and J by 3 bases, with 17 bases left in between. The length of the CDR3 is 17 residues. CDR3 nucleotide sequence: TGTGCCAGCAGTGATCGGAGCAGGTTCGACCACACCGGGGAGCTGTTTTTT. Translating it yields CASSDRSRFDHTGELFF.

This clonotype was seen more than once but under ten times. V and J are TRBV7-9 and TRBJ2-7; TRBD2 matches 7 bases. The germline V gene encodes CDR1 SEHNR and CDR2 FQNEAQ (reference sequence). The CDR3 is 14 amino acids. V shed 0 bases, J shed 6 bases, and the junction held 5 bases outside the gene matches. For the CDR3, the DNA is TGTGCCAGCAGCTTAGCGGGAGGGCAGCGCGAGCAGTACTTC. This encodes CASSLAGGQREQYF.